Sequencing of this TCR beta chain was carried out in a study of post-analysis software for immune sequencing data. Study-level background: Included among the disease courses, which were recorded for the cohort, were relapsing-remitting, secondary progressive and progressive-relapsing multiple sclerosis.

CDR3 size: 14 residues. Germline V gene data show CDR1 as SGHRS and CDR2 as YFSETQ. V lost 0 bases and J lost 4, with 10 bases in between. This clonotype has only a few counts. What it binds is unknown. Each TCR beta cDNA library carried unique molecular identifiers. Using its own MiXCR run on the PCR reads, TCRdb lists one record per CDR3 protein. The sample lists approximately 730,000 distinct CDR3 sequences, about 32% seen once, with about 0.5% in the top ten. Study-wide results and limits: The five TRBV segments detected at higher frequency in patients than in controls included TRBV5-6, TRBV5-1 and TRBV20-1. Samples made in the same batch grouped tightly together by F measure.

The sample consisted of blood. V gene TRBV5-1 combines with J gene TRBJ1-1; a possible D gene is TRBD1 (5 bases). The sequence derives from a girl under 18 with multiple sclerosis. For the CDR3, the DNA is TGCGCCAGCAGCTTGGGGGGGGTTTCCACTGAAGCTTTCTTT. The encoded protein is CASSLGGVSTEAFF.